This TCR beta chain was retrieved from a study of shared clonotypes between healthy human individuals. On the study more broadly: With ages of 18 to 49, the donors were two women and three men. Three CD4 naive, three CD4 memory, two CD8 naive and one CD8 memory plate were used per donor.

The data were produced by immunoSEQ multiplex PCR, yet TCRdb's version contains in-frame clones alone and is incomplete. Here the sample spans about 2 million clones, roughly 94% being singletons. Naive CD8 populations comprised CD45RO-negative cells positively selected for CCR7, excluding terminally differentiated effector memory CD45RA+ cells. With V trimmed by 8 bases and J by 3 bases, 6 bases remained unmatched. The germline V gene encodes CDR1 SNHLY and CDR2 FYNNEI. The length of the CDR3 is 14 residues. The clonotype was recovered from a man in his late teens or twenties in good health. Material: naive CD8+ T cells sorted from blood. V is TRBV2 and J is TRBJ2-1; the match to TRBD2 covers 8 bases. The CDR3 is CASGDSGDYNEQFF. CDR3 nucleotides: TGTGCCAGCGGGGATAGCGGGGACTACAATGAGCAGTTCTTC.